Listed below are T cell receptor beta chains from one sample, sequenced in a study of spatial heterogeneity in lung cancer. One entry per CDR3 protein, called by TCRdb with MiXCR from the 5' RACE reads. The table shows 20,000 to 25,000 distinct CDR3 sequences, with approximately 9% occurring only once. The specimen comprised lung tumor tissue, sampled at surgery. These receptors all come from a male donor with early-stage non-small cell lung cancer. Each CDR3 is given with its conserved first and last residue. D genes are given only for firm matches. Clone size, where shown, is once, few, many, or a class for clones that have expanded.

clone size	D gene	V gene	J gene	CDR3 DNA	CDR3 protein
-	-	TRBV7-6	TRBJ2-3	TGTGCCAGCAGCTTTACGACGGGGAGCACAGATACGCAGTATTTT	CASSFTTGSTDTQYF
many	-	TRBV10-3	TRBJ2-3	TGTGCCATCAGTGTAGGACGGGCAGATACGCAGTATTTT	CAISVGRADTQYF
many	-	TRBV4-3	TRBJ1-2	TGCGCCAGCAGCCAAGCTGACCGCGATGGCTACACCTTC	CASSQADRDGYTF
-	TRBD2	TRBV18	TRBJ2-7	TGTGCCAGCTCACCAAGCCTAGCGGGGGCCGTTTCCTACGAGCAGTACTTC	CASSPSLAGAVSYEQYF
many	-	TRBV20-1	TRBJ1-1	TGCAGTGCTGCGGGCCGTTACGAAGCTTTCTTT	CSAAGRYEAFF
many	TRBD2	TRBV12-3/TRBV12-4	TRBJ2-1	TGTGCCAGCAGTTCGGGACTAAACTACAATGAGCAGTTCTTC	CASSSGLNYNEQFF
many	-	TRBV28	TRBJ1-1	TGTGCCAGCAGTTCCGCCCAAAATTGGGCTGAAGCTTTCTTT	CASSSAQNWAEAFF
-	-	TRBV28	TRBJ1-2	TGTGCCAGCAGTGCCGCCTCTCGACCCGAAGGCTACACCTTC	CASSAASRPEGYTF
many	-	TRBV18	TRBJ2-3	TGTGCCAGCTCCTCGGGAGTATGGACAGATACGCAGTATTTT	CASSSGVWTDTQYF
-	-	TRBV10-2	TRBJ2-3	TGCGCCAGCAGCCCGTCCGGGGATACGCAGTATTTT	CASSPSGDTQYF
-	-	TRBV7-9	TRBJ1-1	TGTGCCAGCAGCTTAGAGACAGGCTCCGGCACTGAAGCTTTCTTT	CASSLETGSGTEAFF
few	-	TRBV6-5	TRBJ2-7	TGTGCCAGCCGTAACCCGGGACGGAGCATGAACGAGCAGTACTTC	CASRNPGRSMNEQYF
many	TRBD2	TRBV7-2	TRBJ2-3	TGTGCCAGCAGCTATACCGGGGGACGGGGGGGCCGAAATACGCAGTATTTT	CASSYTGGRGGRNTQYF
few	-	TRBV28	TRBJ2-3	TGTGCCAGCAGTTTAAGGCTTGACTCCGGAGTGAGCACAGATACGCAGTATTTT	CASSLRLDSGVSTDTQYF
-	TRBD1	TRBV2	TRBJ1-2	TGTGCCAGCAGAATCCGGGACAGTGGTGGCTACACCTTC	CASRIRDSGGYTF
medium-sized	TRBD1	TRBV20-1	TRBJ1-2	TGCAGTGCTAGATCAGGACAGGGGGCGCGGGGCTACACCTTC	CSARSGQGARGYTF
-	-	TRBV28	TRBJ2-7	TGTGCCAGCAGTTCGACAGATATTACTTCCTACGAGCAGTACTTC	CASSSTDITSYEQYF
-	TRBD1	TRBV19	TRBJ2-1	TGTGCCAGTAGTATAGGAGGGGGCGCCTACAATGAGCAGTTCTTC	CASSIGGGAYNEQFF
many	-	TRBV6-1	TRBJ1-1	TGTGCCAGCAGTGAAGTTGGGAGGACAGTTAAAGCTTTCTTT	CASSEVGRTVKAFF
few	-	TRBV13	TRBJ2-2	TGTGCTGCAGGGAGCTCTAACACCGGGGAGCTGTTTTTT	CAAGSSNTGELFF
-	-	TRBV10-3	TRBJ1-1	TGTGCCATCAGTGGTGGGGGGTCTGGGCGGCCTGAAGCTTTCTTT	CAISGGGSGRPEAFF
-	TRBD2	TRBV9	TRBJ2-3	TGTGCCAGCAGCTCAAGAGGACTAGCGGGGGTCCCCCCAGATACGCAGTATTTT	CASSSRGLAGVPPDTQYF
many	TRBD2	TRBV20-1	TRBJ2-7	TGCAGTGTCTCGCAGGGAGGGGACGAGCAGTACTTC	CSVSQGGDEQYF
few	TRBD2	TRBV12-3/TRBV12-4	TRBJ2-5	TGTGCCAGCAGTTGGACTAGCGTACAAGAGACCCAGTACTTC	CASSWTSVQETQYF
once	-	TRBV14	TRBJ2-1	TGTGCCAGCAGCCCCGAGCAGTTCTTC	CASSPEQFF
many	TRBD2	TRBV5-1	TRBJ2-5	TGCGCCAGCAGCACGGGGGGGCAAGAGACCCAGTACTTC	CASSTGGQETQYF
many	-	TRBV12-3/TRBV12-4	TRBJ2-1	TGTGCCAGCAGCCGAGCGGGTCCAGTTTACAATGAGCAGTTCTTC	CASSRAGPVYNEQFF
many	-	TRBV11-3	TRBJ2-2	TGTGCCAGCAGCCCTGACAGGATCGGGGAGCTGTTTTTT	CASSPDRIGELFF
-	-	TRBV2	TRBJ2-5	TGTGCCAGCAGGGAACAAGAGACCCAGTACTTC	CASREQETQYF